These 10 T cell receptor beta chains came from one sample sequenced in a study of post-analysis software for immune sequencing data. Sequencing libraries made from TCR beta cDNA carried unique molecular identifiers. TCRdb analysed the PCR reads with MiXCR anew, one entry per CDR3 protein. The table has approximately 630,000 distinct CDR3 sequences, approximately 60% seen once; the top ten hold about 10%. Study-level results: When patients were compared with controls, five TRBV segments were more frequent, TRBV5-6, TRBV5-1 and TRBV20-1 among them.

These receptors are not linked to any known antigen. Sequencing was performed on blood. The receptors shown here come from a girl aged 2 to 10 with multiple sclerosis.

The chain is built from TRBV12-3 or TRBV12-4 and TRBJ2-5, with D perhaps matching TRBD2 (6 bases). The germline V and J ends were trimmed by 4 bases and 3 bases, with 12 bases remaining between them. CDR3 length: 14 amino acids. This chain's CDR3 is CASSWRGGKETQYF. Written as DNA, the CDR3 is TGTGCCAGCAGTTGGCGGGGCGGAAAAGAGACCCAGTACTTC.

The chain carries TRBV20-1 and TRBJ2-1; D possibly corresponds to TRBD2 (5 bases). There are 13 residues in the CDR3. The germline V and J ends were trimmed by 5 bases and 3 bases, with 11 bases remaining between them. Germline CDR1 and CDR2: DFQATT and SNEGSKA (reference sequence). The CDR3: CSALGAVYNEQFF. CDR3 nucleotides: TGCAGTGCTCTGGGAGCCGTCTACAATGAGCAGTTCTTC.

The gene calls are TRBV29-1 and TRBJ1-1; the match to TRBD1 covers 10 bases. Losses at the gene ends were 3 bases for V and 0 bases for J; bases not matched to a gene: 4. Germline V gene lookup returns CDR1 SQVTM and CDR2 ANQGSEA. The CDR3 sequence is 15 residues long. The CDR3 is CSVDQGQGMNTEAFF. DNA for the CDR3: TGCAGCGTTGATCAGGGACAGGGGATGAACACTGAAGCTTTCTTT.

This clonotype has more than one count but fewer than ten. The rearrangement joins TRBV7-9 to TRBJ2-1; D might be TRBD2 (6 bases). CDR3 length equals 18 residues. Germline CDR1 reads SEHNR; CDR2 reads FQNEAQ (reference sequence). Trimming removed 0 bases at V and 2 bases at J, with 17 bases between. The CDR3 bases are TGTGCCAGCAGCTTAGCGGTTGCGGGGCGAGGTCCCTACAATGAGCAGTTCTTC. As protein: CASSLAVAGRGPYNEQFF.

This chain connects TRBV3-1 to TRBJ2-3; 9 bases match TRBD1. Looked up from germline, CDR1 is LGHDT and CDR2 is YNNKEL (reference sequence). Losses at the gene ends were 0 bases for V and 4 bases for J; bases not matched to a gene: 5. CDR3 size: 16 residues. CDR3 protein: CASSQDLQGAADTQYF. The DNA of the CDR3 is TGTGCCAGCAGCCAAGACTTACAGGGGGCCGCAGATACGCAGTATTTT.

The V and J genes are TRBV5-1 and TRBJ2-2; no clear D. This CDR3 contains 15 residues. Germline loops: CDR1 SGHRS, CDR2 YFSETQ. The V end was cut by 0 bases, the J end by 8 bases, with 14 bases between. DNA for the CDR3: TGCGCCAGCAGCTTGGGTTTGCAACCCCCGGGGGAGCTGTTTTTT. This translates into CASSLGLQPPGELFF.

The CDR3 here is CASSPMTTGQDGYTF. The CDR3 DNA follows: TGCGCCAGCAGCCCAATGACGACAGGGCAGGATGGCTACACCTTC. The V call is TRBV4-3, the J call TRBJ1-2; 7 bases agree with TRBD1. The V gene's germline CDR1 is LGHNA and CDR2 YSLEER. Trimming removed 4 bases from V and 6 bases from J; junction bases left unmatched: 11. The CDR3 has 15 amino acids.

This clonotype has a single count. J is TRBJ2-5 and V is TRBV4-1; D is unresolved. Deletions cut 0 bases from V and 2 bases from J, with 10 bases between. This CDR3 region has 15 residues. Germline V gene data show CDR1 as MGHRA and CDR2 as YSYEKL. The CDR3 coding sequence is TGCGCCAGCAGCCAAGATGCCGGAAATCAAGAGACCCAGTACTTC. Translation: CASSQDAGNQETQYF.

This clonotype is a singleton in its sample. The J gene is TRBJ2-5, the V gene TRBV6-6; TRBD2 aligns across 10 bases. The V segment lost 9 bases and the J segment 3 bases; nucleotides outside the gene matches: 10. Germline values: CDR1 MNHNY, CDR2 SVGAGI (reference sequence). The CDR3 contains 15 residues. This CDR3 reads CASSPCGTSEETQYF. The CDR3 bases are TGTGCCAGTTCTCCTTGTGGGACTAGCGAAGAGACCCAGTACTTC.

This clonotype has a handful of counts. The J gene is TRBJ2-3, the V gene TRBV7-2; D is unclear. This CDR3 has 14 amino acids. Looked up from germline, CDR1 is SGHTA and CDR2 is FQGNSA. Trimming cost V 5 bases and J 5 bases, with 14 bases left between them. CDR3 in amino acids: CASSQSQSLDTQYF. In DNA, the CDR3 is TGTGCCAGCAGCCAGAGCCAATCGCTAGATACGCAGTATTTT.